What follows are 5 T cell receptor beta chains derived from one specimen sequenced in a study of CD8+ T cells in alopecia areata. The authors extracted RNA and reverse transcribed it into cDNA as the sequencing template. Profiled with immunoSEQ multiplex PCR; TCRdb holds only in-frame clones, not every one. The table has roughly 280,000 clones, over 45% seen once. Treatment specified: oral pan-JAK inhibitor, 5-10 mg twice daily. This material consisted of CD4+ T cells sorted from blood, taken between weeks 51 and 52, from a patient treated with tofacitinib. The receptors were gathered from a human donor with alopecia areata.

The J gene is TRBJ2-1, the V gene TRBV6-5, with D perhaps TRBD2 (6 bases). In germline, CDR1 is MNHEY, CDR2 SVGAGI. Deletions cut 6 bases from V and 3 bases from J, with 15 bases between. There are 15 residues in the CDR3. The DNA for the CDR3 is TGTGCCAGCAGCCCTAACGGGGGAGACTACAATGAGCAGTTCTTC. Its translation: CASSPNGGDYNEQFF.

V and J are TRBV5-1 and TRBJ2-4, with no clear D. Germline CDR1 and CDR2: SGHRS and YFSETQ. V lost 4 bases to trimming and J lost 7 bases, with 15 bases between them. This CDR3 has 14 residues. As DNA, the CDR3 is TGCGCCAGCAGCCCCGGTAGTTTTTTCAACATTCAGTACTTC. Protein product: CASSPGSFFNIQYF.

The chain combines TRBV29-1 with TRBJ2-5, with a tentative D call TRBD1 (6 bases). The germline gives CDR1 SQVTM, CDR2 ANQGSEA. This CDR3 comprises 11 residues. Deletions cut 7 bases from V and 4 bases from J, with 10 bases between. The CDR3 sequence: CSGGQSETQYF. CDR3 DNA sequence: TGCAGCGGGGGGCAGTCAGAGACCCAGTACTTC.

CDR3 sequence: CATSRGGSTLGHGYTF. The CDR3 DNA reads TGTGCCACCAGCAGAGGCGGGAGCACCCTGGGGCATGGCTACACCTTC. The J gene is TRBJ1-2, the V gene TRBV15; a possible D gene is TRBD1 (5 bases). The germline CDR1 and CDR2 sequences are LNHNV and YYDKDF (reference sequence). The CDR3 extends over 16 amino acids. Trimming removed 1 base from V and 6 bases from J, with 18 bases in between.

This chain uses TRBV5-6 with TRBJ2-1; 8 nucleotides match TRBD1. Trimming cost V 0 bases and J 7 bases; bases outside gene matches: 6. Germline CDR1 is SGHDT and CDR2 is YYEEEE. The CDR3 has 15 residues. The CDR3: CASSLEGQGGNEQFF. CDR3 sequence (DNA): TGTGCCAGCAGCTTGGAAGGACAGGGTGGAAATGAGCAGTTCTTC.